The 13 T cell receptor beta chains below all came from one sample that was sequenced in a study of blood T cell repertoires in COVID-19. Libraries were prepared by immunoSEQ multiplex PCR; TCRdb keeps only in-frame clonotypes and omits some of them. The table lists approximately 86,000 clones, roughly nine tenths of them singletons. The sequencing sample was made of peripheral blood. These receptors all stem from a man aged 45-65 years with acute or convalescent COVID-19.

This clone was seen once. The chain recombines TRBV10-3 with TRBJ2-3, with 7 bases aligning to TRBD2. V gave up 0 bases and J gave up 3 bases; unmatched junction bases: 6. The CDR3 covers 16 residues. Germline loops: CDR1 ENHRY, CDR2 SYGVKD. The DNA of the CDR3 is TGTGCCATCAGTGAGTCGACCAGCGGGGAAACAGATACGCAGTATTTT. Protein sequence: CAISESTSGETDTQYF.

The chain has TRBV11-2 and TRBJ2-7, with TRBD1 as a possible D gene (5 bases). Deletions cut 1 base from V and 2 bases from J, with 9 bases between. Germline CDR1 and CDR2: SGHAT and FQNNGV. This CDR3 has 14 amino acids. CDR3 bases: TGTGCCAGCAGCTTAGTCGTAGGGGCCTACGAGCAGTACGTC. This codes for CASSLVVGAYEQYV.

The V call is TRBV4-2, the J call TRBJ1-2; 8 positions agree with TRBD1. After removal of 0 bases from V and 2 bases from J, the junction contained 8 bases not matched to a gene. This CDR3 has 17 amino acids. CDR1 and CDR2 (germline): LGHNA, YNFKEQ. The CDR3 DNA reads TGTGCCAGCAGCCAAGAATCCGACAGGGGAAGGAACTATGGCTACACCTTC. Amino acid sequence: CASSQESDRGRNYGYTF.

The chain has TRBV5-5 and TRBJ2-7; TRBD1 matches at 8 bases. Losses at the gene ends were 5 bases for V and 3 bases for J; bases not matched to a gene: 7. Germline lookup yields CDR1 SGHKS and CDR2 YYEKEE (reference sequence). The CDR3 spans 14 residues. CDR3 protein: CASRSGTGSYEQYF. CDR3 DNA sequence: TGTGCCAGCAGATCCGGGACAGGTAGCTACGAGCAGTACTTC.

V usage is TRBV3-1 (or the pseudogene TRBV3-2) and J usage is TRBJ1-2; 7 bases agree with TRBD1. The junction had 9 bases not matched to a gene; V was cut back by 2 bases and J by 6 bases. The CDR3 is 15 residues long. Germline-derived CDR1 and CDR2 are LGHDT and YNNKEL (reference sequence). CDR3 nucleotide sequence: TGTGCCAGCAGCCAACCGTCAGGACAGGCGAATGGCTACACCTTC. Its translation: CASSQPSGQANGYTF.

The gene calls are TRBV14 and TRBJ1-1, with unresolved D. The CDR3 length is 13 residues. Trimming removed 2 bases from V and 8 bases from J, with 12 bases in between. CDR1 and CDR2 from the germline V gene are SGHDN and FVKESK. The CDR3 nucleotides are TGTGCCAGCAGCCAACAGACATCAACCGAAGCTTTCTTT. This codes for CASSQQTSTEAFF.

This clone turned up a few times. This chain joins TRBV7-2 and TRBJ2-2; TRBD2 aligns across 12 bases. The ends lost 5 bases at V and 6 bases at J; junction bases unmatched: 7. The germline V gene has CDR1 SGHTA and CDR2 FQGNSA. The CDR3 runs to 16 residues. In DNA form, the CDR3 reads TGTGCCAGCAGCATTTGGCTAGCGGGGGGGCCCGGGGAGCTGTTTTTT. It yields the protein CASSIWLAGGPGELFF.

The rearrangement uses TRBV5-1 and TRBJ2-6, with 8 bases that match TRBD1. The V and J ends lost 4 bases and 2 bases, in that order; junction bases with no gene match: 11. The germline gives CDR1 SGHRS, CDR2 YFSETQ. There are 18 residues in the CDR3. The CDR3 bases are TGCGCCAGCAGCCGCTCACCCGACAGGGGTACTGGGGCCAACGTCCTGACTTTC. The encoded protein is CASSRSPDRGTGANVLTF.

The rearrangement links TRBV7-8 to TRBJ1-1, with D possibly being TRBD1 (5 bases). CDR1 is SGHVS and CDR2 is FQNEAQ in the germline V gene. The CDR3 spans 16 residues. V dropped 0 bases and J dropped 0 bases, with 11 bases sitting between them. CDR3 residues: CASSLASGPMNTEAFF. Written as DNA, the CDR3 is TGTGCCAGCAGCTTAGCGTCAGGGCCCATGAACACTGAAGCTTTCTTT.

V gene TRBV7-3 combines with J gene TRBJ2-1; 12 nucleotides match TRBD2. J lost 4 bases, V lost 1 base, and 2 bases had no gene match. The CDR3 is made up of 16 amino acids. CDR1 is SGHTA, CDR2 FQGTGA, per germline. This chain's CDR3 is CASSLIGLAGYNEQFF. CDR3 nucleotides: TGTGCCAGCAGCTTAATCGGACTAGCGGGGTACAATGAGCAGTTCTTC.

V usage is TRBV19 and J usage is TRBJ1-5; D unresolved. The CDR3 spans 13 residues. Germline CDR1 is LNHDA and CDR2 is SQIVND (reference sequence). V lost 3 bases to trimming and J lost 5 bases, with 8 bases between them. CDR3 in DNA: TGTGCCAGTAGTATTGACCGGGATCAGCCCCAGCATTTT. Its protein is CASSIDRDQPQHF. Using reference TRBV19 and TRBJ1-5 for the parts outside the CDR3, the full variable domain is DGGITQSPKYLFRKEGQNVTLSCEQNLNHDAMYWYRQDPGQGLRLIYYSQIVNDFQKGDIAEGYSVSREKKESFPLTVTSAQKNPTAFYLCASSIDRDQPQHFGDGTRLSIL.

The chain is built from TRBV7-9 and TRBJ1-2, with TRBD1 as a possible D gene (5 bases). Trimming shortened V by 5 bases and J by 8 bases, and 15 bases separated the two germline ends. Per the germline V gene, CDR1 is SEHNR and CDR2 is FQNEAQ (reference sequence). This CDR3 spans 13 amino acids. The CDR3 DNA follows: TGTGCCAGCAGCCTTCAGGGAGGGTTGGGCTACACCTTC. Amino acid sequence: CASSLQGGLGYTF. The full variable domain, its missing parts supplied by reference TRBV7-9 and TRBJ1-2, is DTGVSQNPRHKITKRGQNVTFRCDPISEHNRLYWYRQTLGQGPEFLTYFQNEAQLEKSRLLSDRFSAERPKGSFSTLEIQRTEQGDSAMYLCASSLQGGLGYTFGSGTRLTVV.

The gene calls are TRBV6-1 and TRBJ2-7, with TRBD1 matching over 9 bases. With 0 bases clipped from V and 3 bases from J, the junction kept 3 bases outside the gene matches. Germline V gene lookup returns CDR1 MNHNS and CDR2 SASEGT. This CDR3 has 15 residues. CDR3 DNA sequence: TGTGCCAGCAGTGAAGCAGGGACAGGGATCTACGAGCAGTACTTC. Translation: CASSEAGTGIYEQYF.